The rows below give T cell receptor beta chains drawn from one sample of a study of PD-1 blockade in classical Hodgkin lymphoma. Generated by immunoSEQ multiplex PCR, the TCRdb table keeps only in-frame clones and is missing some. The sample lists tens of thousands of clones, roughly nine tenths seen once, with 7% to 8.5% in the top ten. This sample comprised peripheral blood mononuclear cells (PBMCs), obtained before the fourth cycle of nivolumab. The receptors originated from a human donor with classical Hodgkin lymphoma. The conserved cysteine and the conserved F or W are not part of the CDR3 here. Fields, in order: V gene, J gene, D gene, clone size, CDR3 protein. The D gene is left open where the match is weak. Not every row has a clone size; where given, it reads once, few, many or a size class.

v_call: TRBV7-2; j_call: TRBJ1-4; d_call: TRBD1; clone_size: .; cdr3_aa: ASSLRAGGEKLF
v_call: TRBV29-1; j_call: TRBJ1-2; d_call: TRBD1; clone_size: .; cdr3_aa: SVVLRTGFYGYT
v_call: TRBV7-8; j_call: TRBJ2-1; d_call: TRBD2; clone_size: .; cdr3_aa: ASSLAPGGAGF
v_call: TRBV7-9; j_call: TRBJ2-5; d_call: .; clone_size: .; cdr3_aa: ASSLRLDQETQY
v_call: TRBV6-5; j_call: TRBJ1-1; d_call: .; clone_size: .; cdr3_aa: ASSYRGRGQNWAF
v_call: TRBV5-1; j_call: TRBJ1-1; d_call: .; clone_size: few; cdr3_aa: ASSLAPSAEAF
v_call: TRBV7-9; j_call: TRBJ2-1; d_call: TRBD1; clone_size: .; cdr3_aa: ASSAWTGDYNEQF
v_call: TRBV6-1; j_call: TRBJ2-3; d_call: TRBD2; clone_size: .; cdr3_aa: ASSATRGGFLVDTQY
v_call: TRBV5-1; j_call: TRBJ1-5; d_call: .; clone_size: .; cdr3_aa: ASSLVPGSNQPQH
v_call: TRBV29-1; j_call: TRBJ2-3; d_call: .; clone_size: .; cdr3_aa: STRPSTDTQY
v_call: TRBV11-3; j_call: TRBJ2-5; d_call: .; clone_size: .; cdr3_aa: ASSLGGYGRGYQETQY
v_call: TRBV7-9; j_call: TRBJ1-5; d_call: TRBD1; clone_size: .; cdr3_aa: ASSLTGGNQPQH
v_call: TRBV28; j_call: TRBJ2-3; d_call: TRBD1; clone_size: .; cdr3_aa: ASRQGALGDTQY
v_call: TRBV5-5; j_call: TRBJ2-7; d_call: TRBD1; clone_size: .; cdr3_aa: ASSPRTGGREQY
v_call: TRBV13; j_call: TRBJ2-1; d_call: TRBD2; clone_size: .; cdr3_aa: ASSPTSGFNYNEQF
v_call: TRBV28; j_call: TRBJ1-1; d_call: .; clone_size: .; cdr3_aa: ASTPAGITLGTEAF
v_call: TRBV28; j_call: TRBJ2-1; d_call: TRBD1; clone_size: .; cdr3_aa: ASSLDEGAMYNEQF
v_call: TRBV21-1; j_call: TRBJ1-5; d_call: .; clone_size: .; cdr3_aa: ATPPRDGFYSNQPQH
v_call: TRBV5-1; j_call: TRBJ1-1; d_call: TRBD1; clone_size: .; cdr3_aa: ASRQDRGQSTEAF
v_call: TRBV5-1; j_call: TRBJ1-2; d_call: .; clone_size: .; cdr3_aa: ASSSDTIYGYT
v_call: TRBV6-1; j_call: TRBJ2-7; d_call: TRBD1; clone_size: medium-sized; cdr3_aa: ASSEAGTEYEQY
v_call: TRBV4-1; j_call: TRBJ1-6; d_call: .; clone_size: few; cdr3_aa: ASSQGLWPLH
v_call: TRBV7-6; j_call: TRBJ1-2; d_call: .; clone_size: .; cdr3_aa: ASSLIPREGNYGYT
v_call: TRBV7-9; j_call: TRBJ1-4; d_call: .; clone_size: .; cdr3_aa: ASSLAQVINSGELF
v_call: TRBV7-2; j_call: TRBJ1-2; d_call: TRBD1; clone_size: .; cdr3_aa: ASSLSSGQGVRYGYT
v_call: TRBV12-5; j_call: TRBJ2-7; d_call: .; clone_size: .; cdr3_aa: ASGLPPGEGAYEQY
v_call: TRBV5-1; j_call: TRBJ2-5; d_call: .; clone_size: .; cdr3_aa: ASSLAGLRETQY
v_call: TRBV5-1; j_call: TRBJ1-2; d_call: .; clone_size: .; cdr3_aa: ASSFDGSYGYT
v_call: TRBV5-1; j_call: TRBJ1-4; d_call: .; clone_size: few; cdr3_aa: ASKLVGGGGEKLF
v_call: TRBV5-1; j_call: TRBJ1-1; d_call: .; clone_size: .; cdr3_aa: ASSLSGRVTEAF
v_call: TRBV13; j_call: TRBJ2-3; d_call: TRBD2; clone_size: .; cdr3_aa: ASSGRTETSGGADTQY
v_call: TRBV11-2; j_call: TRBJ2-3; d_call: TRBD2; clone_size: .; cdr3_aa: ASSTSGTSTDTQY
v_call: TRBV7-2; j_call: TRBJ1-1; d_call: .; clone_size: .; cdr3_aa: ASSLRGLGLGNTEAF
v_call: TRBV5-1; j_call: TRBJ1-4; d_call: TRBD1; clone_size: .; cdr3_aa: ASSSLPGQGGTNEKLF
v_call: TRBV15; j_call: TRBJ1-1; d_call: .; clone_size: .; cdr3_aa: ATSRDQEGRETEAF
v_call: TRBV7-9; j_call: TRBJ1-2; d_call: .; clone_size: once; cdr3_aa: ASSLEQSYGYT
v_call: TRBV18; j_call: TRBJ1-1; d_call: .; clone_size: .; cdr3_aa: ASSPELGGSDTEAF
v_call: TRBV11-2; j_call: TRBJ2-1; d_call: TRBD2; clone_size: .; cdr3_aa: ASSTGLYYNEQF
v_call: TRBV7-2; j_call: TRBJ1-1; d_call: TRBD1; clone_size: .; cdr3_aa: ASTRQGYSTEAF
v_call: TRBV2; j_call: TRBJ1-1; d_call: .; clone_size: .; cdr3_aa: ASIGGGGTNTEAF
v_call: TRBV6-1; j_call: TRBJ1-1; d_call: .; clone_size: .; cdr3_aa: ASSVAAGSTEAF
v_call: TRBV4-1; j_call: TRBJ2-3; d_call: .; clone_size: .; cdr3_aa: ASSQGRKHDTQY
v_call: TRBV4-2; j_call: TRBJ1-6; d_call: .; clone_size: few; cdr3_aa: ASSQGTGNSPLH
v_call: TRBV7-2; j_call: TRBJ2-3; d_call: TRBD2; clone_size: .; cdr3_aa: ASSLLAGGTDTQY
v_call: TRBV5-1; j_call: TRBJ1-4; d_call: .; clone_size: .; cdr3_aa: ASSAMGSTNEKLF
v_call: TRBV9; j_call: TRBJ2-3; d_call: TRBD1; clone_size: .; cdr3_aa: ASRGQGRQY
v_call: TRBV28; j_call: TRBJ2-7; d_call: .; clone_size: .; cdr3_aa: ASGSRQRFYEQY
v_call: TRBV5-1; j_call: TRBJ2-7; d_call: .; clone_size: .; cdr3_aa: ASSPAGTYSYEQY
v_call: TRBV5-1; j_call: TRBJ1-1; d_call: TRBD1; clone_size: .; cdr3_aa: ASSLAGQGRNTEAF
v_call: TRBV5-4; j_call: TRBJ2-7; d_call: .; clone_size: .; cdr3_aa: ASSLDRYEQY
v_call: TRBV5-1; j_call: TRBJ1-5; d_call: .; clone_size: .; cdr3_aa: ASSPGPRDQPQH
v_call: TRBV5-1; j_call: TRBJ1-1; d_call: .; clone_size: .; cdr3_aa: ASSLGQNMNTEAF
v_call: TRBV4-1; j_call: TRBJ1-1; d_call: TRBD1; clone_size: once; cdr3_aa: ASSQLQGLNTEAF
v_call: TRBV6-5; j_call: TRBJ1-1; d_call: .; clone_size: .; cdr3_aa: ASSYSDTNTEAF